The rows below give T cell receptor beta chains drawn from one sample of a study of cytomegalovirus exposure and HLA in healthy donors. Measured with immunoSEQ multiplex PCR; TCRdb has only the in-frame clones, and not every one. The data hold about 98,000 clones, with around nine tenths observed a single time. Sample: PBMCs. These receptors were collected from a woman in her 30s in good health and CMV-seronegative. CDR3s include the opening cysteine and the closing phenylalanine or tryptophan. The order of the fields is clone size, D gene, V gene, J gene, CDR3 DNA, CDR3 protein. A D gene is named only where the DNA matches it firmly. Not all rows give a size; the values are once, few, many and, for expanded clones, a class.

abundance: NA; d_gene: NA; v_gene: TRBV5-4; j_gene: TRBJ2-3; CDR3nt: TGTGCCAGCAGCCTAGGAAGAGGGGGTGGCACAGATACGCAGTATTTT; CDR3aa: CASSLGRGGGTDTQYF
abundance: NA; d_gene: NA; v_gene: TRBV6-6; j_gene: TRBJ1-5; CDR3nt: TGTGCCAGCAGTTCCCCGGACTCTTTTAATCAGCCCCAGCATTTT; CDR3aa: CASSSPDSFNQPQHF
abundance: once; d_gene: NA; v_gene: TRBV25-1; j_gene: TRBJ2-5; CDR3nt: TGTGCCAGCAGTGATGAAGTGCGGGAGACCCAGTACTTC; CDR3aa: CASSDEVRETQYF
abundance: NA; d_gene: NA; v_gene: TRBV6-1; j_gene: TRBJ2-3; CDR3nt: TGTGCCACGGCAGCGGGCATCTCCGGGGCGCAGTATTTT; CDR3aa: CATAAGISGAQYF
abundance: NA; d_gene: NA; v_gene: TRBV5-1; j_gene: TRBJ2-1; CDR3nt: TGCGCCAGCAGACTTCAGGGTCCCAGTGAGCAGTTCTTC; CDR3aa: CASRLQGPSEQFF
abundance: NA; d_gene: TRBD1; v_gene: TRBV2; j_gene: TRBJ2-5; CDR3nt: TGTGCCAGCAGCGCAGGGGGCGGAATTCAAGAGACCCAGTACTTC; CDR3aa: CASSAGGGIQETQYF
abundance: NA; d_gene: NA; v_gene: TRBV5-1; j_gene: TRBJ1-4; CDR3nt: TGCGCCAGCAGCTTGCGGGGGATGGACGAAAAACTGTTTTTT; CDR3aa: CASSLRGMDEKLFF
abundance: NA; d_gene: NA; v_gene: TRBV7-2; j_gene: TRBJ2-2; CDR3nt: TGTGCCAGCAGCCGACTTAACACCGGGGAGCTGTTTTTT; CDR3aa: CASSRLNTGELFF
abundance: NA; d_gene: TRBD1; v_gene: TRBV18; j_gene: TRBJ2-7; CDR3nt: TGTGCCAGCTCACCAGGGACAGGGGATTACGAGCAGTACTTC; CDR3aa: CASSPGTGDYEQYF
abundance: NA; d_gene: NA; v_gene: TRBV7-3; j_gene: TRBJ2-3; CDR3nt: TGTGCCAGCAGCTTAAGCCTTGGGGGGGATACGCAGTATTTT; CDR3aa: CASSLSLGGDTQYF
abundance: NA; d_gene: NA; v_gene: TRBV4-2; j_gene: TRBJ1-2; CDR3nt: TGTGCCAGCAGCCAAGGGGGTGTCAGCGGGAACTATGGCTACACCTTC; CDR3aa: CASSQGGVSGNYGYTF
abundance: few; d_gene: NA; v_gene: TRBV18; j_gene: TRBJ2-4; CDR3nt: TGTGCCAGCTCACCATCGGGATTAGCCAAAAACATTCAGTACTTC; CDR3aa: CASSPSGLAKNIQYF
abundance: once; d_gene: TRBD2; v_gene: TRBV5-1; j_gene: TRBJ2-5; CDR3nt: TGCGCCAGCAGCTTCCTAGCGGGGGACCAAGAGACCCAGTACTTC; CDR3aa: CASSFLAGDQETQYF
abundance: NA; d_gene: NA; v_gene: TRBV11-3; j_gene: TRBJ2-5; CDR3nt: TGTGCCAGCAGCCCCCCCGGGGAGGCTCCCGGCCAGTACTTC; CDR3aa: CASSPPGEAPGQYF
abundance: NA; d_gene: NA; v_gene: TRBV5-4; j_gene: TRBJ2-4; CDR3nt: TGTGCCAGCAGCTTGCAGGGCTCGGCCAAAAACATTCAGTACTTC; CDR3aa: CASSLQGSAKNIQYF
abundance: NA; d_gene: NA; v_gene: TRBV19; j_gene: TRBJ1-5; CDR3nt: TGTGCCAGTCTTGGCAGGGTTAATCAGCCCCAGCATTTT; CDR3aa: CASLGRVNQPQHF
abundance: NA; d_gene: NA; v_gene: TRBV2; j_gene: TRBJ1-5; CDR3nt: TGTGCCAGCCAGCGGGAGGGGAATCAGCCCCAGCATTTT; CDR3aa: CASQREGNQPQHF
abundance: once; d_gene: TRBD1; v_gene: TRBV6-1; j_gene: TRBJ1-1; CDR3nt: TGTGCCAGCTTAAAACAGGGGGGGGGCACTGAAGCTTTCTTT; CDR3aa: CASLKQGGGTEAFF
abundance: NA; d_gene: NA; v_gene: TRBV27; j_gene: TRBJ1-4; CDR3nt: TGTGCCAGCAGTTTATCCGGGACTAATGAAAAACTGTTTTTT; CDR3aa: CASSLSGTNEKLFF
abundance: NA; d_gene: NA; v_gene: TRBV28; j_gene: TRBJ1-2; CDR3nt: TGTGCCAGCAGTCTCCTAGGAGAGTCCTATGGCTACACCTTC; CDR3aa: CASSLLGESYGYTF
abundance: NA; d_gene: NA; v_gene: TRBV9; j_gene: TRBJ1-2; CDR3nt: TGTGCCAGCAGCGTAGGTCCCCTCAACAGGGACGCTATGGGCTACACCTTC; CDR3aa: CASSVGPLNRDAMGYTF
abundance: NA; d_gene: NA; v_gene: TRBV9; j_gene: TRBJ2-6; CDR3nt: TGTGCCAGCAGTCACCCCAAAGGGGTGGGGTTAGCCAACGTCCTGACTTTC; CDR3aa: CASSHPKGVGLANVLTF
abundance: NA; d_gene: NA; v_gene: TRBV4-2; j_gene: TRBJ1-1; CDR3nt: TGTGCCAGCAGCCAAGAAATGGGGGGGACTGAAGCTTTCTTT; CDR3aa: CASSQEMGGTEAFF
abundance: NA; d_gene: NA; v_gene: TRBV7-9; j_gene: TRBJ2-7; CDR3nt: TGTGCCAGCAGCTTAAACAGCTACGAGCAGTACTTC; CDR3aa: CASSLNSYEQYF
abundance: NA; d_gene: TRBD2; v_gene: TRBV5-1; j_gene: TRBJ2-1; CDR3nt: TGCGCCAGCAGCTTGGTGTCCGGACTAGACAATGAGCAGTTCTTC; CDR3aa: CASSLVSGLDNEQFF
abundance: NA; d_gene: NA; v_gene: TRBV19; j_gene: TRBJ2-7; CDR3nt: TGTGCCAGTAGTATAGGAGGATCCTACGAGCAGTACTTC; CDR3aa: CASSIGGSYEQYF
abundance: few; d_gene: NA; v_gene: TRBV16; j_gene: TRBJ2-1; CDR3nt: TGTGCCAGCAGCCAATCGGGGCTAGCGAACTACAATGAGCAGTTCTTC; CDR3aa: CASSQSGLANYNEQFF
abundance: NA; d_gene: NA; v_gene: TRBV6-5; j_gene: TRBJ1-2; CDR3nt: TGTGCCAGCTGCAGGTTTGGGCAGGGCGGCTATGGCTACACCTTC; CDR3aa: CASCRFGQGGYGYTF
abundance: medium-sized; d_gene: NA; v_gene: TRBV29-1; j_gene: TRBJ2-2; CDR3nt: TGCAGCTTCGCGGGGGCAGTGAACACCGGGGAGCTGTTTTTT; CDR3aa: CSFAGAVNTGELFF
abundance: NA; d_gene: NA; v_gene: TRBV7-2; j_gene: TRBJ1-1; CDR3nt: TGTGCCAGCAGCTTTCGACAGCGCACTGAAGCTTTCTTT; CDR3aa: CASSFRQRTEAFF
abundance: NA; d_gene: NA; v_gene: TRBV7-9; j_gene: TRBJ1-1; CDR3nt: TGTGCCAGCCGATATCTACAGGGACCGGGGACTGAAGCTTTCTTT; CDR3aa: CASRYLQGPGTEAFF
abundance: NA; d_gene: NA; v_gene: TRBV5-1; j_gene: TRBJ2-3; CDR3nt: TGCGCCAGCAGCCTACAGCGGGCTAGCACAGATACGCAGTATTTT; CDR3aa: CASSLQRASTDTQYF
abundance: NA; d_gene: TRBD1; v_gene: TRBV13; j_gene: TRBJ2-3; CDR3nt: TGTGCCAGCAGCTTAGGCAGGGGGCGTAGAGTTACGCAGTATTTT; CDR3aa: CASSLGRGRRVTQYF
abundance: once; d_gene: NA; v_gene: TRBV4-1; j_gene: TRBJ1-2; CDR3nt: TGCGCCAGCAGCCAAGCCCAGTCTTCTAACTATGGCTACACCTTC; CDR3aa: CASSQAQSSNYGYTF
abundance: NA; d_gene: TRBD1; v_gene: TRBV7-2; j_gene: TRBJ1-2; CDR3nt: TGTGCCAGCAGCTCGACCGGACAGGGTAGCAAATCTGGCTACACCTTC; CDR3aa: CASSSTGQGSKSGYTF
abundance: NA; d_gene: TRBD1; v_gene: TRBV11-3; j_gene: TRBJ2-1; CDR3nt: TGTGCCAGCAGCTTGGGGACAGGGGGATTGGGTGAGCAGTTCTTC; CDR3aa: CASSLGTGGLGEQFF
abundance: NA; d_gene: TRBD1; v_gene: TRBV6-8; j_gene: TRBJ2-7; CDR3nt: TGTGCCAGCAGTACCGGGACAGGGTTCTACGAGCAGTACTTC; CDR3aa: CASSTGTGFYEQYF
abundance: once; d_gene: TRBD2; v_gene: TRBV5-1; j_gene: TRBJ2-7; CDR3nt: TGCGCCAGCAGCTTGGGCCCTAGCGGCCTGAGGGACGAGCAGTACTTC; CDR3aa: CASSLGPSGLRDEQYF
abundance: NA; d_gene: NA; v_gene: TRBV7-3; j_gene: TRBJ2-3; CDR3nt: TGTGCCAGCAGCTTAACTAGCTTAGGTACGCAGTATTTT; CDR3aa: CASSLTSLGTQYF
abundance: once; d_gene: NA; v_gene: TRBV28; j_gene: TRBJ2-7; CDR3nt: TGTGCCAGCAGTTTACCGGGGTACGAGCAGTACTTC; CDR3aa: CASSLPGYEQYF
abundance: NA; d_gene: TRBD2; v_gene: TRBV7-9; j_gene: TRBJ2-5; CDR3nt: TGTGCCAGCAGCCCCAGGGAGCTAGCGGGAGGTAGGGAGACCCAGTACTTC; CDR3aa: CASSPRELAGGRETQYF
abundance: NA; d_gene: NA; v_gene: TRBV19; j_gene: TRBJ2-7; CDR3nt: TGTGCCAGTAGTATGCAGTCATTAGCCCTCCACGAGCAGTACTTC; CDR3aa: CASSMQSLALHEQYF
abundance: NA; d_gene: NA; v_gene: TRBV27; j_gene: TRBJ2-1; CDR3nt: TGTGCCAGCAGTTTACTTCTTCAGGGGAGGGGTGAGCAGTTCTTC; CDR3aa: CASSLLLQGRGEQFF
abundance: once; d_gene: NA; v_gene: TRBV14; j_gene: TRBJ1-4; CDR3nt: TGTGCCAGCAGCCAAGATGGTGCAGGTCTCAATGAAAAACTGTTTTTT; CDR3aa: CASSQDGAGLNEKLFF